The 24 T cell receptor beta chains presented below share a single source sample, sequenced in a study of Ad26.COV2.S vaccination and SARS-CoV-2 variants. Sample treatment: roughly 19 received Ad26.COV2.S at low or high dose, single or two shots; several received placebo; per-sample allocation not given. After the first vaccine or placebo injection, samples were drawn on day 63. Generated by immunoSEQ multiplex PCR, the TCRdb table keeps only in-frame clones and is missing some. This table has under 500,000 clones, about 90% appearing once. The input for sequencing was peripheral blood, taken in a trial of Ad26.COV2.S vaccine versus placebo. The receptor source for this set is a person aged 18-65 years who received the Ad26.COV2.S COVID-19 vaccine or a placebo.

The chain carries TRBV5-5 and TRBJ2-5, with 7 positions matching TRBD1. Per germline, CDR1 SGHKS and CDR2 YYEKEE (reference sequence). V shed 6 bases, J shed 2 bases, and the junction held 7 bases outside the gene matches. CDR3 size: 14 residues. The CDR3 nucleotides are TGTGCCAGCAAACCCGGGACAGTACAAGAGACCCAGTACTTC. It specifies CASKPGTVQETQYF.

This CDR3 reads CASSSPSGTGVYSLHF. CDR3 nucleotides: TGTGCCAGCAGTTCACCATCCGGGACAGGGGTTTATTCCCTCCACTTT. This sequence joins TRBV28 and TRBJ1-6, with TRBD1 identical over 10 bases. The V segment lost 4 bases and the J segment 14 bases; nucleotides outside the gene matches: 14. Germline CDR1 is MDHEN and CDR2 is SYDVKM. This CDR3 is 16 amino acids long.

In nucleotides, the CDR3 is TGTGCCAGCAGACAACCGGGACTTGCGAACACCGGGGAGCTGTTTTTT. Protein: CASRQPGLANTGELFF. The rearrangement links TRBV7-9 to TRBJ2-2, with D possibly being TRBD2 (6 bases). Germline V CDR1 and CDR2: SEHNR, FQNEAQ (reference sequence). This CDR3 region has 16 residues. With 6 bases removed from V and 0 bases from J, the gap between germline ends came to 14 bases.

The chain couples TRBV30 to TRBJ1-1, with a possible D match to TRBD1 (6 bases). There are 15 residues in the CDR3. CDR1 is GTSNPN and CDR2 is SVGIG in the germline V gene (reference sequence). V lost 2 bases, J lost 5 bases, and 18 bases lay in between. CDR3 nucleotide sequence: TGTGCCTGGAGTAGGGGGTTCCGGGGAGAGACTGAAGCTTTCTTT. Its translation: CAWSRGFRGETEAFF.

The chain is built from TRBV7-2 and TRBJ1-2; TRBD1 matches at 9 bases. Losses at the gene ends were 0 bases for V and 8 bases for J; bases not matched to a gene: 7. This CDR3 has 15 amino acids. Germline lookup yields CDR1 SGHTA and CDR2 FQGNSA. This chain's CDR3 is CASSLAITGGGGYTF. The DNA of the CDR3 is TGTGCCAGCAGCTTAGCGATTACAGGGGGCGGGGGCTACACCTTC.

The chain carries TRBV16 and TRBJ2-7; 16 nucleotides match TRBD2. The CDR3 extends over 16 amino acids. Germline CDR1 and CDR2: KGHSY and FQNENV. V lost 5 bases and J lost 5; bases outside the gene matches: 6. The CDR3: CASSEGLAGGRNEQYF. The CDR3, as DNA: TGTGCCAGCAGCGAGGGACTAGCGGGGGGGCGGAACGAGCAGTACTTC.

The CDR3: CAWSVSALPGGELFF. The DNA for the CDR3 is TGTGCCTGGAGTGTAAGCGCCCTGCCAGGCGGGGAGCTGTTTTTT. The chain has TRBV30 and TRBJ2-2; D remains ambiguous. CDR3 length equals 15 residues. CDR1 is GTSNPN, CDR2 SVGIG, per germline (reference sequence). The germline V and J ends were trimmed by 0 bases and 7 bases, with 15 bases remaining between them. Full variable domain (remainder filled in from reference TRBV30 and TRBJ2-2): SQTIHQWPATLVQPVGSPLSLECTVEGTSNPNLYWYRQAAGRGLQLLFYSVGIGQISSEVPQNLSASRPQDRQFILSSKKLLLSDSGFYLCAWSVSALPGGELFFGEGSRLTVL.

The V call is TRBV4-1, the J call TRBJ1-4; no reliable D call. Per the germline V gene, CDR1 is MGHRA and CDR2 is YSYEKL. The CDR3 runs 16 residues. Trimming removed 0 bases at V and 2 bases at J, with 10 bases between. The CDR3 reads CASSQDRQVTNEKLFF. DNA for the CDR3: TGCGCCAGCAGCCAAGATCGGCAGGTTACTAATGAAAAACTGTTTTTT.

The rearrangement links TRBV19 to TRBJ2-2; D not certain. V shed 3 bases and J shed 4 bases, with 12 bases lying between them. Germline-derived CDR1 and CDR2 are LNHDA and SQIVND (reference sequence). The CDR3 length is 15 residues. CDR3 coding DNA: TGTGCCAGTAGTATTATACAGCTTTCCACCGGGGAGCTGTTTTTT. Translating it yields CASSIIQLSTGELFF. Variable domain in full (rest from reference TRBV19 and TRBJ2-2): DGGITQSPKYLFRKEGQNVTLSCEQNLNHDAMYWYRQDPGQGLRLIYYSQIVNDFQKGDIAEGYSVSREKKESFPLTVTSAQKNPTAFYLCASSIIQLSTGELFFGEGSRLTVL.

The chain recombines TRBV19 with TRBJ1-2, with a possible D match to TRBD1 (5 bases). Germline V lookup: CDR1 LNHDA, CDR2 SQIVND (reference sequence). V was cut by 9 bases and J by 3 bases, with 14 bases left in between. The CDR3 sequence is 13 residues long. The CDR3 here is CASLSGTYYGYTF. In DNA, the CDR3 is TGTGCCAGCCTTTCCGGGACCTACTATGGCTACACCTTC.

This sequence joins TRBV5-1 and TRBJ2-5, with D uncertain. CDR1 SGHRS and CDR2 YFSETQ come from the germline V gene. Between the trimmed V and J ends, which lost 4 bases and 2 bases, there was a span of 9 bases. The CDR3 runs to 13 residues. Here the CDR3 reads CASSHGSQETQYF. The CDR3 region has the DNA TGCGCCAGCAGCCACGGGTCGCAAGAGACCCAGTACTTC.

V and J are TRBV5-4 and TRBJ1-2; tentatively, D is TRBD1 (6 bases). The germline V gene encodes CDR1 SGHNT and CDR2 YYREEE (reference sequence). This CDR3 is built from 14 residues. The V end was cut by 5 bases, the J end by 3 bases, with 14 bases between. The CDR3 protein is CASRSRGRDYGYTF. The CDR3 nucleotides are TGTGCCAGCAGATCCCGGGGGCGGGACTATGGCTACACCTTC.

The chain links TRBV9 to TRBJ2-7; 11 bases fit TRBD2. Germline trimming cut 0 bases from V and 3 bases from J; bases unmatched to any gene: 5. CDR1 and CDR2 (germline): SGDLS, YYNGEE. CDR3 length: 16 amino acids. CDR3 sequence: CASSVGVSGGDYEQYF. In DNA form, the CDR3 reads TGTGCCAGCAGCGTAGGGGTTAGCGGGGGGGACTACGAGCAGTACTTC.

The chain has TRBV7-9 and TRBJ2-3; a weak D match, TRBD2 (5 bases). The CDR3 length is 12 residues. Germline V gene data show CDR1 as SEHNR and CDR2 as FQNEAQ (reference sequence). The V gene lost 7 bases and the J gene lost 8 bases, with 13 bases spanning the gap. CDR3 sequence: CASTITSGTQYF. CDR3 sequence (DNA): TGTGCCAGCACCATTACTAGTGGTACGCAGTATTTT. Full variable domain (rest looked up from reference TRBV7-9 and TRBJ2-3): DTGVSQNPRHKITKRGQNVTFRCDPISEHNRLYWYRQTLGQGPEFLTYFQNEAQLEKSRLLSDRFSAERPKGSFSTLEIQRTEQGDSAMYLCASTITSGTQYFGPGTRLTVL.

The rearrangement joins TRBV9 to TRBJ2-1, with 8 bases aligning to TRBD2. The CDR3 is made up of 15 amino acids. CDR1 is SGDLS and CDR2 is YYNGEE in the germline V gene. The ends lost 2 bases at V and 1 base at J; junction bases unmatched: 2. The CDR3 DNA is TGTGCCAGCAGCGTTAGCGGGGATTCCTACAATGAGCAGTTCTTC. This translates into CASSVSGDSYNEQFF.

Note on this clone: One end of the junction is discordant with germline, which a read error may explain. This chain joins TRBV7-2 and TRBJ1-2; 11 bases map to TRBD1. Germline CDR1 is SGHTA and CDR2 is FQGNSA. CDR3 length: 12 residues. The DNA for the CDR3 is TGTGCCAGCAGCTTCACCCCGGGACAGGGGGCCTTC. Its protein product is CASSFTPGQGAF.

CDR3 nucleotide sequence: TGTGCCAGCAGTTATCCCGGGGGTATCTCTGGGGCCAACGTCCTGACTTTC. Protein product: CASSYPGGISGANVLTF. V gene TRBV2 combines with J gene TRBJ2-6, with D tentatively TRBD2 (6 bases). The V end lost 5 bases, the J end lost 0 bases, and 14 bases lay between the germline ends. CDR3 length: 17 amino acids. CDR1 and CDR2 from the germline V gene are SNHLY and FYNNEI.

V is TRBV7-9 and J is TRBJ2-7; 9 bases align to TRBD1. The CDR3 loop spans 14 amino acids. Germline trimming cut 5 bases from V and 6 bases from J; bases unmatched to any gene: 8. Looked up from germline, CDR1 is SEHNR and CDR2 is FQNEAQ (reference sequence). CDR3 loop: CASSRSDRGSEQYF. The CDR3 bases are TGTGCCAGCAGCCGCTCGGACAGGGGATCCGAGCAGTACTTC.

The chain combines TRBV6-1 with TRBJ1-2; no clear D. Trimming took off 4 bases at V and 0 bases at J, with 24 bases between the two ends. The CDR3 spans 19 residues. The germline V gene encodes CDR1 MNHNS and CDR2 SASEGT. This CDR3 reads CASSGGGPARSLANYGYTF. The CDR3, as DNA: TGTGCCAGCAGTGGTGGTGGGCCCGCACGAAGCTTAGCTAACTATGGCTACACCTTC.

This chain uses TRBV19 with TRBJ1-6; no clear D gene. The V gene lost 3 bases and the J gene lost 6 bases, with 9 bases spanning the gap. The CDR3 has 14 amino acids. Germline V gene sequence: CDR1 LNHDA, CDR2 SQIVND (reference sequence). CDR3: CASSIWQPNSPLHF. The CDR3 DNA reads as TGTGCCAGTAGTATTTGGCAACCTAATTCACCCCTCCACTTT.

In this sample, this clone turned up a few times. The chain is built from TRBV7-9 and TRBJ2-7; D may be TRBD2 (6 bases). CDR1 and CDR2 (germline): SEHNR, FQNEAQ (reference sequence). Trimming removed 3 bases at V and 2 bases at J, with 11 bases between. The CDR3 contains 14 residues. CDR3 nucleotide sequence: TGTGCCAGCAGCTTCGGGGGAAGGACCTACGAGCAGTACTTC. Amino acids: CASSFGGRTYEQYF. Complete variable domain (other parts from reference TRBV7-9 and TRBJ2-7): DTGVSQNPRHKITKRGQNVTFRCDPISEHNRLYWYRQTLGQGPEFLTYFQNEAQLEKSRLLSDRFSAERPKGSFSTLEIQRTEQGDSAMYLCASSFGGRTYEQYFGPGTRLTVT.

The V and J genes are TRBV28 and TRBJ2-1; D may be TRBD1 (6 bases). Germline loops: CDR1 MDHEN, CDR2 SYDVKM. The CDR3 spans 17 residues. Trimming took 3 bases from V and 8 from J, leaving 23 bases between them. CDR3 coding DNA: TGTGCCAGCAGTTTGGGTTGGGTTTCCAACAGGGTCTATGAGCAGTTCTTC. Protein product: CASSLGWVSNRVYEQFF.

The gene calls are TRBV7-8 and TRBJ1-2; 8 nucleotides align to TRBD1. Germline V CDR1 and CDR2: SGHVS, FQNEAQ. Germline trimming cut 2 bases from V and 1 base from J; bases unmatched to any gene: 9. The CDR3 consists of 17 residues. The CDR3 sequence: CASSLLRTGRINYGYTF. For the CDR3, the DNA is TGTGCCAGCAGCTTACTACGGACAGGGAGAATTAACTATGGCTACACCTTC.

This sequence joins TRBV14 and TRBJ1-4, with D maybe TRBD1 (5 bases). V lost 5 bases and J 8 bases, leaving 15 bases between the germline ends. The germline gives CDR1 SGHDN, CDR2 FVKESK. CDR3 length: 14 amino acids. The chain's CDR3 is CASSALWGSEKLFF. The CDR3 coding sequence is TGTGCCAGCAGCGCTCTTTGGGGGTCGGAAAAACTGTTTTTT.